The T cell receptor beta chain described here comes from a study of blood T cell repertoires in COVID-19. Study-wide context: From the United States, Italy and Spain came samples of acute and convalescent COVID-19. Sources were T cells, B-cell-depleted T cells, or PBMCs; the material itself was cDNA or gDNA.

A Seattle source enrolled patients during active infection and followed them longitudinally. V gave up 4 bases and J gave up 2 bases; unmatched junction bases: 7. Germline V gene lookup returns CDR1 MDHEN and CDR2 SYDVKM. This CDR3 is built from 16 residues. Original methodology: Estimates of nucleated cell counts were drawn from the amplification of reference gene primers. The table came from immunoSEQ multiplex PCR; TCRdb's copy has only in-frame clones and leaves some out. V and J calls plus clone size are reproduced from that table; the DNA served to infer D and trimming. The table shows 250,000 to 400,000 clones, with roughly nine tenths occurring only once.

This receptor was taken from a woman aged 25 to 39 with COVID-19, enrolled during active disease. The chain recombines TRBV28 with TRBJ2-7; TRBD1 matches at 11 bases. Sample: peripheral blood. The CDR3 DNA follows: TGTGCCAGCAGTTCCGCCGGGACAGGGGGTACCTACGAGCAGTACTTC. It translates to CASSSAGTGGTYEQYF.